This T cell receptor (beta chain) was sequenced during a study of blood T cells in healthy people across ages. In the study overall: In model experiments, template switching was able to capture about one barcoded beta molecule for every two T cells that were present.

For the second PCR, which ran for roughly 7 to 11 cycles, a sample-barcoded 5' primer and a J-beta primer mix were used. TCRdb itself ran the 5' RACE reads through MiXCR, one entry per CDR3 protein. There are about 680,000 distinct CDR3 sequences in the sample; roughly 50% occur only once, and roughly 31% lies in the top ten. This clonotype was found a few times. The authors extracted at least 5 micrograms of total RNA per sample. Sequencing was performed on blood. This sequence was found in a woman aged 55-75 years in good health.

The CDR3 loop is CATSRGQGNEQFF. The DNA for the CDR3 is TGTGCCACCAGCAGAGGACAGGGAAATGAGCAGTTCTTC. V usage is TRBV15 and J usage is TRBJ2-1, with 7 bases aligning to TRBD1. This CDR3 has 13 amino acids. Per germline, CDR1 LNHNV and CDR2 YYDKDF (reference sequence). V dropped 1 base and J dropped 7; count of bases not matched to a gene: 1.